This TCR beta chain was identified in a study of control samples from healthy donors and cancer patients (dated by TCRdb to the early 2020s). Library preparation used the immunoSEQ multiplex PCR assay. The source is immuneACCESS, and TCRdb retained only in-frame sequences with V and J called. Part of the clones is not carried over; for the studies checked, unresolved V genes explain less than half of this, and the remainder is unexplained. Counted in this sample were about 120,000 clones; more than 85% of them appeared once. The ten largest clones add up to over 1.5% of the sample. The CDR3 has 15 amino acids, counting the end cysteine and phenylalanine. Of all the DNA, just the CDR3 is kept, 45 bases in frame from base 1. Trimming leaves V shorter by 0 bases and J shorter by 6 bases, with the junction holding 4 bases beyond the gene matches. The germline V gene provides CDR1 SGDLS and CDR2 YYNGEE.

In regard to this clone: The specificity of this receptor is unknown. No much larger clone exists at a distance of one base, and base qualities are not known.

The chain uses TRBV9 and TRBJ2-1; TRBD1 matches 9 bases in the middle. The source is a man aged 45-65 years with head and neck cancer. The sample comprised PBMCs. The CDR3 protein sequence reads: CASSVDGTGLNEQFF. The DNA is TGTGCCAGCAGCGTAGATGGGACAGGGCTCAATGAGCAGTTCTTC.